This entry lists 27 T cell receptor beta chains sequenced from one sample in a study of beta chain features in type 1 diabetes. The isolated RNA, all of it, was reverse transcribed, so expressed TCRB transcripts were what got sequenced. Sequencing used immunoSEQ multiplex PCR; TCRdb keeps in-frame clones, though not all of them. The table includes fewer than 650,000 clones, about 14% detected once. The specimen sequenced was naive CD4+ T cells from blood. These receptors all stem from a man younger than 30 in good health.

A few counts support this clone. The rearrangement links TRBV4-3 to TRBJ2-7, with D perhaps TRBD1 or TRBD2 (5 bases each). CDR1 and CDR2 from the germline V gene are LGHNA and YSLEER. CDR3 length: 16 amino acids. V lost 1 base, J lost 4 bases, and 17 bases lay in between. CDR3 sequence reads: CASSQAWDGFPYEQYF. CDR3 DNA: TGCGCCAGCAGCCAAGCTTGGGACGGGTTTCCGTACGAGCAGTACTTC.

The V call is TRBV28, the J call TRBJ2-7; D gene unclear. Germline V gene sequence: CDR1 MDHEN, CDR2 SYDVKM. This CDR3 is 14 amino acids long. The ends were cut back, 6 bases at V and 2 bases at J, with 14 bases in the middle. In nucleotides, the CDR3 is TGTGCCAGCAGGACTCGAACGATCACCTACGAGCAGTACTTC. Residues: CASRTRTITYEQYF.

V and J are TRBV5-1 and TRBJ1-4, with 8 nucleotides matching TRBD1. The V gene's germline CDR1 is SGHRS and CDR2 YFSETQ. V lost 0 bases, J lost 3 bases, and 4 bases stayed unmatched. This CDR3 has 16 residues. The CDR3 sequence: CASSLAPGQANEKLFF. CDR3 DNA: TGCGCCAGCAGCTTGGCGCCGGGACAGGCTAATGAAAAACTGTTTTTT.

In DNA, the CDR3 is TGTGCCAGCAGCACTGGGATAGGCCTCACCGATACGCAGTATTTT. Protein sequence: CASSTGIGLTDTQYF. V is TRBV5-6 and J is TRBJ2-3; no definite D call. The ends were cut back, 4 bases at V and 6 bases at J, with 18 bases in the middle. Per the germline V gene, CDR1 is SGHDT and CDR2 is YYEEEE. CDR3 length equals 15 residues.

V gene TRBV27 combines with J gene TRBJ2-7, with D unclear. Trimming removed 5 bases at V and 1 base at J, with 15 bases between. The CDR3 is made up of 15 amino acids. Germline V gives CDR1 MNHEY, CDR2 SMNVEV (reference sequence). The CDR3 spells CASSPGVERSYEQYF. The CDR3 coding sequence is TGTGCCAGCAGTCCCGGCGTTGAACGATCCTACGAGCAGTACTTC.

J is TRBJ1-1 and V is TRBV10-3, with 9 bases lining up with TRBD1. Germline values: CDR1 ENHRY, CDR2 SYGVKD. The CDR3 sequence is 15 residues long. V lost 9 bases, J lost 7 bases, and 15 bases stayed unmatched. CDR3 region: CAIAAAGQGDREAFF. The CDR3, as DNA: TGTGCCATTGCCGCTGCGGGACAGGGAGACCGTGAAGCTTTCTTT.

This clone was detected a few times. The chain employs TRBV5-1 and TRBJ1-2; D remains ambiguous. Germline V CDR1 and CDR2: SGHRS, YFSETQ. Trimming shortened V by 4 bases and J by 5 bases, and 15 bases separated the two germline ends. CDR3 length: 14 amino acids. The chain's CDR3 is CASSPHSLVYGYTF. In nucleotides, the CDR3 is TGCGCCAGCAGCCCTCACAGCCTCGTATATGGCTACACCTTC.

This clone was detected a few times. Written as DNA, the CDR3 is TGTGCCAGCAGCTCACAGGGGGCGCTCACCGGGGAGCTGTTTTTT. Translating it yields CASSSQGALTGELFF. V usage is TRBV7-3 and J usage is TRBJ2-2, with 9 bases identical to TRBD1. The CDR3 loop spans 15 amino acids. After removal of 4 bases from V and 4 bases from J, the junction contained 4 bases not matched to a gene. Germline loops: CDR1 SGHTA, CDR2 FQGTGA.

The CDR3 DNA is TGCGCCAGCAGCGTGGGGGGTGGCGACACTGAAGCTTTCTTT. It codes for CASSVGGGDTEAFF. The V call is TRBV4-3, the J call TRBJ1-1; the D gene is possibly TRBD1 (5 bases). V dropped 5 bases and J dropped 3 bases, with 13 bases sitting between them. The CDR3 has 14 amino acids. The germline V gene encodes CDR1 LGHNA and CDR2 YSLEER.

The sample holds a few counts of this clone. In the same sample, other DNA sequences code for this CDR3. CDR3 sequence reads: CAISESGTSGRGTQYF. DNA for the CDR3: TGTGCCATCAGTGAGTCCGGAACTAGCGGGAGGGGTACGCAGTATTTT. The chain has TRBV10-3 and TRBJ2-3; 13 nucleotides agree with TRBD2. The V gene end was trimmed by 0 bases and the J gene end by 8 bases; junction bases not matched to a gene: 5. Germline values: CDR1 ENHRY, CDR2 SYGVKD. The length of the CDR3 is 16 residues.

The genes are TRBV23-1 and TRBJ2-1; tentatively, D is TRBD1 (6 bases). TRBV23-1 is identified as an open reading frame with a role that is uncertain. The CDR3 sequence is 23 residues long. Trimming removed 3 bases from V and 4 bases from J, with 37 bases in between. The CDR3 nucleotides are TGCGCCAGCAGTCATAACGTCGATTGGACAGCTGAAAGGTCCCCCTTTTCTTACAATGAGCAGTTCTTC. It yields the protein CASSHNVDWTAERSPFSYNEQFF.

This clone was counted between two and nine times. V usage is TRBV5-4 and J usage is TRBJ2-7; tentative D call: TRBD1 (6 bases). With 3 bases removed from V and 0 bases from J, the gap between germline ends came to 7 bases. The CDR3 has 13 amino acids. Germline loops: CDR1 SGHNT, CDR2 YYREEE (reference sequence). The CDR3 DNA is TGTGCCAGCAGCTCGGACAGCTCCTACGAGCAGTACTTC. It encodes CASSSDSSYEQYF.

This chain joins TRBV28 and TRBJ2-1; TRBD2 aligns across 11 bases. This CDR3 is built from 16 residues. Germline values: CDR1 MDHEN, CDR2 SYDVKM. V trimming: 4 bases; J trimming: 2 bases; junction bases outside the gene matches: 4. Here the CDR3 reads CASSSSGGQAYNEQFF. Written as DNA, the CDR3 is TGTGCCAGCAGTTCTAGCGGGGGGCAGGCCTACAATGAGCAGTTCTTC.

This chain uses TRBV2 with TRBJ2-7; maybe TRBD1 (6 bases). The V gene's germline CDR1 is SNHLY and CDR2 FYNNEI. This CDR3 is built from 15 residues. V shed 1 base and J shed 5 bases, with 15 bases lying between them. The chain's CDR3 is CASSEERGQGNEQYF. The DNA for the CDR3 is TGTGCCAGCAGTGAAGAACGTGGTCAGGGGAACGAGCAGTACTTC.

J is TRBJ2-1 and V is TRBV11-2, with 10 positions matching TRBD1. Per germline, CDR1 SGHAT and CDR2 FQNNGV. This CDR3 is 17 amino acids long. V gave up 5 bases and J gave up 0 bases; unmatched junction bases: 7. The CDR3 nucleotides read TGTGCCAGCAGCCTCAGGACAGGGGGGAGCTCCTACAATGAGCAGTTCTTC. Its protein product is CASSLRTGGSSYNEQFF.

This chain uses TRBV2 with TRBJ1-3, with a possible D match to TRBD1 (5 bases). The CDR3 consists of 16 residues. Germline V gene data show CDR1 as SNHLY and CDR2 as FYNNEI. V lost 3 bases and J 0 bases, leaving 12 bases between the germline ends. The CDR3 coding sequence is TGTGCCAGCAGTGAGCTGGGGGGGGACTCTGGAAACACCATATATTTT. Protein product: CASSELGGDSGNTIYF.

The rearrangement links TRBV5-1 to TRBJ2-3; 8 nucleotides agree with TRBD2. J lost 5 bases, V lost 5 bases, and 10 bases had no gene match. Germline V gives CDR1 SGHRS, CDR2 YFSETQ. CDR3 length: 15 amino acids. Here the CDR3 DNA reads TGCGCCAGCAGGGCTAGCGGGTTTCGAGGAGATACGCAGTATTTT. Amino acids: CASRASGFRGDTQYF.

This clone was seen more than once but under ten times. The chain joins TRBV14 to TRBJ2-5; 10 positions agree with TRBD2. Per germline, CDR1 SGHDN and CDR2 FVKESK. The CDR3 is 16 amino acids. Trimming removed 4 bases from V and 4 bases from J; junction bases left unmatched: 9. CDR3 in DNA: TGTGCCAGCAGCCCGATTCGGACTAGCGGAAGAGAGACCCAGTACTTC. It is translated as CASSPIRTSGRETQYF.

The chain is built from TRBV5-1 and TRBJ1-5; D remains unclear. V was shortened by 0 bases and J by 1 base, with 8 bases between the two germline ends. Germline V CDR1 and CDR2: SGHRS, YFSETQ. The CDR3 extends over 15 amino acids. The CDR3: CASSLGYSSNQPQHF. The CDR3 bases are TGCGCCAGCAGCTTGGGATATTCGAGCAATCAGCCCCAGCATTTT.

In its sample, this clone was seen a few times. The V and J genes are TRBV6-4 and TRBJ2-1; D unresolved. With 2 bases removed from V and 0 bases from J, the gap between germline ends came to 8 bases. The CDR3 runs to 15 residues. CDR1 is MRHNA and CDR2 is SNTAGT in the germline V gene. The chain's CDR3 is CASSDESSSYNEQFF. CDR3 sequence (DNA): TGTGCCAGCAGTGACGAGTCCTCCTCCTACAATGAGCAGTTCTTC.

The V call is TRBV9, the J call TRBJ1-1; D might be TRBD1 (6 bases). The length of the CDR3 is 16 residues. The V end was cut by 2 bases, the J end by 5 bases, with 19 bases between. CDR1 SGDLS and CDR2 YYNGEE come from the germline V gene. The CDR3 coding sequence is TGTGCCAGCAGCGTGGACCCCTCTGGGGGCTGGACTGAAGCTTTCTTT. The encoded protein is CASSVDPSGGWTEAFF. The whole variable domain, remainder taken from reference TRBV9 and TRBJ1-1, is DSGVTQTPKHLITATGQRVTLRCSPRSGDLSVYWYQQSLDQGLQFLIQYYNGEERAKGNILERFSAQQFPDLHSELNLSSLELGDSALYFCASSVDPSGGWTEAFFGQGTRLTVV.

This clone was seen a few times. The rearrangement uses TRBV19 and TRBJ2-3; D not certain. Germline V CDR1 and CDR2: LNHDA, SQIVND (reference sequence). CDR3 length: 15 residues. V lost 5 bases to trimming and J lost 0 bases, with 12 bases between them. CDR3 nucleotides: TGTGCCAGTAGTTCGTGGCAACTTAGCACAGATACGCAGTATTTT. It is translated as CASSSWQLSTDTQYF.

V gene TRBV6-6 combines with J gene TRBJ2-1, with 13 bases matching TRBD2. This CDR3 comprises 15 residues. Germline CDR1 is MNHNY and CDR2 is SVGAGI (reference sequence). The trim removed 6 bases at V and 10 bases at J, leaving 9 bases unmatched. For the CDR3, the DNA is TGTGCCAGCAGGTCGCGACTAGCGGGAGGTGGCGAGCAGTTCTTC. Protein product: CASRSRLAGGGEQFF.

This clone was seen more than once but under ten times. This chain connects TRBV7-9 to TRBJ2-3, with 7 bases that match TRBD1. The CDR3 consists of 14 residues. V was clipped by 3 bases and J by 4 bases; unmatched bases: 4. Per germline, CDR1 SEHNR and CDR2 FQNEAQ (reference sequence). The CDR3 spells CASSLSTGADTQYF. The DNA of the CDR3 is TGTGCCAGCAGCTTGAGCACAGGGGCAGATACGCAGTATTTT.

This clone was detected only a few times. The chain recombines TRBV5-4 with TRBJ1-2; D is unclear. Germline assignment: CDR1 SGHNT and CDR2 YYREEE (reference sequence). Trimming shortened V by 4 bases and J by 4 bases, and 5 bases separated the two germline ends. The CDR3 consists of 11 residues. Here the CDR3 DNA reads TGTGCCAGCAGCCGAAGCTATGGCTACACCTTC. It codes for CASSRSYGYTF. Using reference TRBV5-4 and TRBJ1-2 for the parts outside the CDR3, the full variable domain is ETGVTQSPTHLIKTRGQQVTLRCSSQSGHNTVSWYQQALGQGPQFIFQYYREEENGRGNFPPRFSGLQFPNYSSELNVNALELDDSALYLCASSRSYGYTFGSGTRLTVV.

This clone came up a few times. The CDR3 region is CASSWTDSNQPQHF. The CDR3 nucleotides read TGTGCCAGCAGCTGGACAGATAGCAATCAGCCCCAGCATTTT. The chain carries TRBV7-6 and TRBJ1-5; D is possibly TRBD1 (6 bases). Germline V gene lookup returns CDR1 SGHVS and CDR2 FNYEAQ. The CDR3 is made up of 14 amino acids. The V gene lost 4 bases and the J gene lost 0 bases, with 7 bases spanning the gap.

This clone showed up just a few times. The rearrangement joins TRBV6-5 to TRBJ2-7; D perhaps matches TRBD2 (6 bases). V lost 0 bases and J lost 2, with 8 bases in between. The germline V gene has CDR1 MNHEY and CDR2 SVGAGI. This CDR3 has 14 amino acids. The CDR3 is CASSYSSGPYEQYF. In nucleotides, the CDR3 is TGTGCCAGCAGTTACTCTAGCGGCCCCTACGAGCAGTACTTC.